This entry features one TCR beta chain sequence. Its antigen remains unidentified. The sample originates from a study of T cells expressing NK-cell markers. Turning to the study itself: The sequencing cohort of eight donors included seven HCMV-seropositive individuals and one seronegative individual.

Points from the study as a whole: The CD3+CD56-NKG2C+ fraction of a handful of donors was likewise dominated by these clonotypes. The study did not resolve the HCMV specificity of expanded NKG2C+ T cell clones.

TCRdb re-called the 5' RACE reads; every CDR3 protein appears as one record, without DNA. The sample data list roughly 350,000 distinct CDR3 sequences. Sequenced: blood T cells: a sorted CD56 or NKG2C T cell subset, CD4+ or CD8+ T cells, or bulk PBMC T cells (not recorded which). The receptor was derived from a man between 18 and 69 years old in good health.

CDR3 sequence: CSARAGGTEDAGETQYF. The gene calls are TRBV20-1 and TRBJ2-5; TCRdb outputs TRBD1, but without DNA this stays unchecked. CDR1 and CDR2 (germline): DFQATT, SNEGSKA (reference sequence). This CDR3 has 17 residues.